This section outlines one TCR beta chain sequence together with its context. Its antigen is currently unknown. This sample was included in a study of cytomegalovirus exposure and HLA in healthy donors. Findings and caveats of the study: It was around 160 TCR beta chains that were listed as cytomegalovirus-associated. Several of the most significant clusters appeared linked to common viral pathogens, based on a later analysis.

Amplification used 60 Vbeta primers and 13 Jbeta primers. Profiled with immunoSEQ multiplex PCR; TCRdb holds only in-frame clones, not every one. The table shows approximately 120,000 clones, with roughly four fifths occurring only once. From germline, CDR1 is KGHSH and CDR2 LQKENI. This CDR3 spans 18 amino acids. V was pared by 6 bases and J by 0 bases, with 20 bases between. The receptor was derived from a man aged 45-60 years in good health and CMV-seronegative. The material sequenced was PBMCs. The chain combines TRBV18 with TRBJ1-4; D is perhaps TRBD1 (5 bases). The chain's CDR3 is CASSAFTGPQTTNEKLFF. The CDR3 DNA reads as TGTGCCAGCTCCGCATTTACAGGACCTCAGACAACTAATGAAAAACTGTTTTTT.